This entry lists 26 T cell receptor beta chains sequenced from one sample in a study of blood T cell repertoires in COVID-19. Assay: immunoSEQ multiplex PCR; the TCRdb copy retains only in-frame clones and omits some. Among around 25,000 clones listed, about 76% were seen once. The material sequenced was peripheral blood. All receptors come from an elderly man with active or convalescent COVID-19.

V and J are TRBV11-3 and TRBJ2-1; 10 bases line up with TRBD2. CDR1 and CDR2 (germline): SGHNT, YENEEA. The CDR3 loop spans 15 amino acids. With 5 bases clipped from V and 2 bases from J, the junction kept 3 bases outside the gene matches. This CDR3 reads CASSRTSGPYNEQFF. CDR3 nucleotide sequence: TGTGCCAGCAGCCGGACTAGCGGACCCTACAATGAGCAGTTCTTC.

The chain is built from TRBV7-6 and TRBJ2-3, with TRBD2 matching over 9 bases. The J segment lost 6 bases and the V segment lost 3 bases, leaving 10 bases of the junction unmatched. Germline CDR1 reads SGHVS; CDR2 reads FNYEAQ. CDR3 size: 16 residues. CDR3 residues: CASSLFVAGAADTQYF. The CDR3 DNA follows: TGTGCCAGCAGCTTGTTTGTAGCGGGAGCGGCGGATACGCAGTATTTT.

This clone was seen only a few times. The V call is TRBV27, the J call TRBJ1-5, with D possibly being TRBD1 (5 bases). The CDR3 runs 14 residues. Germline-derived CDR1 and CDR2 are MNHEY and SMNVEV (reference sequence). V lost 4 bases to trimming and J lost 4 bases, with 11 bases between them. CDR3 nucleotides: TGTGCCAGCAGTTCCGCCGGGGGGAATCAGCCCCAGCATTTT. Its protein is CASSSAGGNQPQHF.

V gene TRBV29-1 combines with J gene TRBJ1-1; D is perhaps TRBD1 (5 bases). With 6 bases removed from V and 0 bases from J, the gap between germline ends came to 8 bases. Germline assignment: CDR1 SQVTM and CDR2 ANQGSEA. The CDR3 spans 12 residues. Written as DNA, the CDR3 is TGCAGCGTGGGACTAATGAACACTGAAGCTTTCTTT. It translates to CSVGLMNTEAFF.

This chain joins TRBV7-3 and TRBJ1-1; no definite D call. Trimming stripped 7 bases from V and 1 base from J, with 10 bases between. The CDR3 consists of 13 residues. In germline, CDR1 is SGHTA, CDR2 FQGTGA. The DNA for the CDR3 is TGTGCCAGCAAGGCCCCGGGGAACACTGAAGCTTTCTTT. This encodes CASKAPGNTEAFF.

The chain combines TRBV7-8 with TRBJ2-1; TRBD1 is a possible D gene (6 bases). Trimming took 3 bases from V and 0 from J, leaving 12 bases between them. This CDR3 is 16 amino acids long. Germline lookup yields CDR1 SGHVS and CDR2 FQNEAQ. The CDR3 region is CASSLDSQSSYNEQFF. For the CDR3, the DNA is TGTGCCAGCAGCTTGGACAGTCAGAGCTCCTACAATGAGCAGTTCTTC.

This chain uses TRBV7-2 with TRBJ2-5; D gene unclear. Germline assignment: CDR1 SGHTA and CDR2 FQGNSA. The CDR3 totals 14 residues. The ends were cut back, 7 bases at V and 7 bases at J, with 19 bases in the middle. Here the CDR3 DNA reads TGTGCCAGCATAGATAGGCGGAGAGAAGGGACCCAGTACTTC. Its protein product is CASIDRRREGTQYF. The full variable domain, in which reference TRBV7-2 and TRBJ2-5 provide the parts outside the CDR3, is GAGVSQSPSNKVTEKGKDVELRCDPISGHTALYWYRQSLGQGLEFLIYFQGNSAPDKSGLPSDRFSAERTGGSVSTLTIQRTQQEDSAVYLCASIDRRREGTQYFGPGTRLLVL.

Notes on this clone: A junction end diverges from the germline sequence, so it may reflect a read error. J is TRBJ1-1 and V is TRBV28; possible D gene TRBD1, 5 bases. The CDR3 runs to 12 residues. Germline values: CDR1 MDHEN, CDR2 SYDVKM. The CDR3 nucleotides are TGTGCCAGCAGTTTATTCGCCTCCGGGGGAATCTTT. This sequence encodes CASSLFASGGIF. The complete variable domain, with remaining parts taken from reference TRBV28 and TRBJ1-1, reads DVKVTQSSRYLVKRTGEKVFLECVQDMDHENMFWYRQDPGLGLRLIYFSYDVKMKEKGDIPEGYSVSREKKERFSLILESASTNQTSMYLCASSLFASGGIFGQGTRLTVV.

The CDR3 bases are TGTGCCAGCAGCCAAGGACTGTTTAACACCATATATTTT. It translates to CASSQGLFNTIYF. The genes are TRBV3-1 (or the pseudogene TRBV3-2) and TRBJ1-3, with D hard to call. Per germline, CDR1 LGHDT and CDR2 YNNKEL (reference sequence). Trimming removed 1 base from V and 7 bases from J, with 8 bases in between. The CDR3 is 13 residues long.

The V call is TRBV19, the J call TRBJ2-6; D perhaps matches TRBD1 (6 bases). The V and J ends lost 4 bases and 0 bases respectively, with 16 bases between them. The CDR3 spans 18 residues. Germline CDR1 is LNHDA and CDR2 is SQIVND (reference sequence). CDR3 sequence: CASSTLPGERSGANVLTF. CDR3 nucleotides: TGTGCCAGTAGTACCCTGCCAGGGGAGCGCTCTGGGGCCAACGTCCTGACTTTC.

The V gene is TRBV28, the J gene TRBJ2-7; TRBD2 might be the D (6 bases). The CDR3 runs 18 residues. Germline lookup yields CDR1 MDHEN and CDR2 SYDVKM. V was pared by 4 bases and J by 4 bases, with 26 bases between. CDR3 nucleotide sequence: TGTGCCAGCAGTTCCAACCTCCCGGGTAGCGGCACTTTATACGAGCAGTACTTC. Its translation: CASSSNLPGSGTLYEQYF.

This chain uses TRBV5-1 with TRBJ2-2; no clear D gene. V dropped 4 bases and J dropped 4 bases, with 5 bases sitting between them. Germline assignment: CDR1 SGHRS and CDR2 YFSETQ. There are 12 residues in the CDR3. Here the CDR3 DNA reads TGCGCCAGCAGCCCTACCACCGGGGAGCTGTTTTTT. As protein: CASSPTTGELFF.

The chain combines TRBV4-3 with TRBJ2-3, with 16 bases lining up with TRBD2. The germline CDR1 and CDR2 sequences are LGHNA and YSLEER. After removal of 0 bases from V and 11 bases from J, the junction contained 5 bases not matched to a gene. This CDR3 spans 16 amino acids. CDR3 sequence reads: CASSQDIGTSGREQYF. DNA of the CDR3: TGCGCCAGCAGCCAAGATATAGGGACTAGCGGGAGGGAGCAGTATTTT.

This clone is a singleton in its sample. The rearrangement joins TRBV28 to TRBJ2-3, with unresolved D. This CDR3 region has 11 residues. V gave up 6 bases and J gave up 7 bases, with 8 bases separating them. CDR1 is MDHEN, CDR2 SYDVKM, per germline. The CDR3 reads CASSRGYTQYF. CDR3 bases: TGTGCCAGCAGCCGCGGATATACGCAGTATTTT.

V is TRBV6-6 and J is TRBJ2-7, with 7 bases matching TRBD2. The CDR3 length is 13 residues. With 6 bases clipped from V and 3 bases from J, the junction kept 5 bases outside the gene matches. CDR1 is MNHNY and CDR2 is SVGAGI in the germline V gene (reference sequence). CDR3 DNA: TGTGCCAGCAGAGCGGGAACCTACTACGAGCAGTACTTC. Protein sequence: CASRAGTYYEQYF.

This clone was picked up one time. The rearrangement links TRBV5-6 to TRBJ2-5; 7 nucleotides line up with TRBD2. The CDR3 length is 16 residues. J lost 3 bases, V lost 4 bases, and 12 bases had no gene match. The germline V gene encodes CDR1 SGHDT and CDR2 YYEEEE. CDR3 region: CASSSLSSGSEETQYF. The CDR3 coding sequence is TGTGCCAGCAGCAGCCTGTCTAGCGGATCCGAAGAGACCCAGTACTTC.

The sample holds a few counts of this clone. This chain connects TRBV5-4 to TRBJ2-7; 11 nucleotides line up with TRBD1. Germline V lookup: CDR1 SGHNT, CDR2 YYREEE (reference sequence). The CDR3 has 14 residues. Unmatched junction bases numbered 6, after V lost 4 bases and J lost 6 bases. Here the CDR3 DNA reads TGTGCCAGCAGCCCGAGGACAGGGGGCCTCGAGCAGTACTTC. Protein: CASSPRTGGLEQYF.

This sequence joins TRBV28 and TRBJ1-4; 7 bases match TRBD1. There are 15 residues in the CDR3. The J segment lost 5 bases and the V segment lost 6 bases, leaving 9 bases of the junction unmatched. Per the germline V gene, CDR1 is MDHEN and CDR2 is SYDVKM. This CDR3 reads CASSPGGQKNEKLFF. CDR3 coding DNA: TGTGCCAGCAGCCCCGGGGGACAGAAGAATGAAAAACTGTTTTTT.

In its sample, this clone was seen once. The genes are TRBV6-1 and TRBJ1-1; tentatively, D is TRBD1 (5 bases). The CDR3 is 13 amino acids. Germline CDR1 MNHNS, CDR2 SASEGT. V shed 5 bases and J shed 6 bases, with 13 bases lying between them. The CDR3 protein is CASSQTEFSEAFF. In nucleotides, the CDR3 is TGTGCCAGCAGTCAGACAGAGTTCTCTGAAGCTTTCTTT.

The rearrangement links TRBV7-2 to TRBJ2-7; 8 bases align to TRBD1. This CDR3 spans 12 amino acids. The V and J ends lost 6 bases and 5 bases, in that order; junction bases with no gene match: 3. Germline V gene lookup returns CDR1 SGHTA and CDR2 FQGNSA. CDR3 in DNA: TGTGCCAGCAGTTGGACAGGGAACGAGCAGTACTTC. Translating it yields CASSWTGNEQYF.

This clone was detected only once. Other DNA sequences in the same sample also yield this CDR3. The chain is built from TRBV21-1 and TRBJ2-5; TRBD2 reflects the table's D call only, with no check against the DNA. TRBV21-1 is noted as a pseudogene. CDR3 size: 20 residues. The CDR3: CASSKATRNQLAGGLETQYF. CDR3 DNA sequence: TGTGCCAGCAGCAAAGCGACGCGAAACCAACTAGCGGGAGGTTTGGAGACCCAATACTTC.

The genes are TRBV19 and TRBJ2-2, with 7 nucleotides matching TRBD2. Germline trimming cut 5 bases from V and 2 bases from J; bases unmatched to any gene: 5. The CDR3 is 15 residues long. Per the germline V gene, CDR1 is LNHDA and CDR2 is SQIVND (reference sequence). The CDR3 nucleotides read TGTGCCAGTAGTCCAAGACTAGCAAACACCGGGGAGCTGTTTTTT. Residues: CASSPRLANTGELFF.

V is TRBV5-6 and J is TRBJ2-3; perhaps TRBD1 as D (5 bases). Germline V gene sequence: CDR1 SGHDT, CDR2 YYEEEE. Deletions cut 5 bases from V and 0 bases from J, with 10 bases between. The CDR3 spans 14 residues. The CDR3, as DNA: TGTGCCAGCAGTAGGGGTCTTAGCACAGATACGCAGTATTTT. Its protein is CASSRGLSTDTQYF.

CDR3 sequence reads: CAISHGTDTQYF. The CDR3 coding sequence is TGTGCCATCAGTCACGGGACAGATACGCAGTATTTT. The rearrangement links TRBV10-3 to TRBJ2-3; D call uncertain. Trimming left V 5 bases short and J 3 bases short, with 6 bases between. CDR3 size: 12 residues. In germline, CDR1 is ENHRY, CDR2 SYGVKD.

The chain has TRBV5-1 and TRBJ2-2, with D perhaps matching TRBD1 (6 bases). CDR3 size: 16 residues. Looked up from germline, CDR1 is SGHRS and CDR2 is YFSETQ. V was cut by 0 bases and J by 5 bases, with 14 bases left in between. The CDR3 loop is CASSLGSRGGTGELFF. For the CDR3, the DNA is TGCGCCAGCAGCTTGGGCAGCAGGGGCGGAACCGGGGAGCTGTTTTTT.

The J gene is TRBJ1-1, the V gene TRBV5-5; a weak D match, TRBD1 (5 bases). This CDR3 region has 14 residues. Between the trimmed V and J ends, which lost 2 bases and 2 bases, there was a span of 10 bases. Germline lookup yields CDR1 SGHKS and CDR2 YYEKEE (reference sequence). CDR3 bases: TGTGCCAGCAGCTTCGGGGGTCCCAACACTGAAGCTTTCTTT. Its protein product is CASSFGGPNTEAFF. The complete variable domain, with remaining parts taken from reference TRBV5-5 and TRBJ1-1, reads DAGVTQSPTHLIKTRGQQVTLRCSPISGHKSVSWYQQVLGQGPQFIFQYYEKEERGRGNFPDRFSARQFPNYSSELNVNALLLGDSALYLCASSFGGPNTEAFFGQGTRLTVV.